This entry lists 23 T cell receptor beta chains sequenced from one sample in a study of shared clonotypes between healthy human individuals. TCRdb keeps only in-frame clones here, not all; method: immunoSEQ multiplex PCR. The profile covers about 2.1 million clones, with 85% to 95% appearing a single time and less than 2% taken by the ten largest. Cells designated naive CD8 were CD45RO-negative and were positively selected for CCR7, with terminally differentiated effector memory CD45RA+ cells excluded. Sequenced input: naive CD8+ T cells from PBMCs. These receptors all come from a man aged 18 to 35 in good health. Some clones in this sample may be carry-over from other donors' samples.

The V call is TRBV27, the J call TRBJ2-7; perhaps TRBD2 as D (6 bases). The V gene's germline CDR1 is MNHEY and CDR2 SMNVEV (reference sequence). The CDR3 runs to 15 residues. V lost 2 bases, J lost 7 bases, and 18 bases lay in between. For the CDR3, the DNA is TGTGCCAGCAGTTTACGGGGGAGCCATCCCTGGGAGCAGTACTTC. It specifies CASSLRGSHPWEQYF.

The chain is built from TRBV4-3 and TRBJ2-1; D may be TRBD2 (5 bases). This CDR3 region has 17 residues. V lost 1 base and J 7 bases, leaving 20 bases between the germline ends. Germline V lookup: CDR1 LGHNA, CDR2 YSLEER. CDR3 in amino acids: CASSQAGARERGNEQFF. CDR3 bases: TGCGCCAGCAGCCAAGCAGGAGCTAGGGAGCGAGGGAATGAGCAGTTCTTC.

The V gene is TRBV21-1, the J gene TRBJ2-6; TRBD2 is the table's D call and was not checked against the DNA. TRBV21-1 is termed a pseudogene. The CDR3 spans 13 residues. CDR3 residues: CASSPAGANVLTF. CDR3 bases: TGTGCCAGCAGCCCGGCTGGGGCCAACGTCCTGACTTTC.

V is TRBV19 and J is TRBJ2-1; unclear D gene. The CDR3 loop spans 14 amino acids. Germline assignment: CDR1 LNHDA and CDR2 SQIVND (reference sequence). Deletions cut 6 bases from V and 7 bases from J, with 16 bases between. CDR3 sequence reads: CASSHGGWTNEQFF. The CDR3 coding sequence is TGTGCCAGTAGCCACGGTGGCTGGACGAATGAGCAGTTCTTC.

The V gene is TRBV28, the J gene TRBJ2-1, with 8 bases identical to TRBD1. Per the germline V gene, CDR1 is MDHEN and CDR2 is SYDVKM. The CDR3 has 16 residues. The V segment lost 5 bases and the J segment 9 bases; nucleotides outside the gene matches: 15. The CDR3 bases are TGTGCCAGCAGTGAGACAGGGGCCAGGTCGAGGGGTGAGCAGTTCTTC. Its protein product is CASSETGARSRGEQFF. The full variable domain, completed using reference TRBV28 and TRBJ2-1, is DVKVTQSSRYLVKRTGEKVFLECVQDMDHENMFWYRQDPGLGLRLIYFSYDVKMKEKGDIPEGYSVSREKKERFSLILESASTNQTSMYLCASSETGARSRGEQFFGPGTRLTVL.

As regards this clone: Other DNA sequences in the same sample also yield this CDR3. V gene TRBV27 combines with J gene TRBJ2-2; 8 bases agree with TRBD1. CDR1 and CDR2 (germline): MNHEY, SMNVEV (reference sequence). The CDR3 is made up of 16 amino acids. V shed 8 bases, J shed 1 base, and the junction held 9 bases outside the gene matches. The chain's CDR3 is CASSLLGTGNTGELFF. The CDR3 nucleotides read TGTGCCAGCTCACTCCTAGGGACAGGGAACACCGGGGAGCTGTTTTTT.

The V and J genes are TRBV19 and TRBJ2-7; D is perhaps TRBD1 (5 bases). V was clipped by 2 bases and J by 0 bases, with 8 bases between them. The CDR3 spans 14 residues. Germline CDR1 LNHDA, CDR2 SQIVND (reference sequence). The DNA of the CDR3 is TGTGCCAGTAGTATACAGGGAATCTCCTACGAGCAGTACTTC. Translation: CASSIQGISYEQYF.

DNA of the CDR3: TGTGCCAGCAGTCGTGAGCGGGAGAGGACAGATACGCAGTATTTT. Translating it yields CASSRERERTDTQYF. This chain links TRBV28 with TRBJ2-3, with 8 nucleotides matching TRBD2. This CDR3 comprises 15 residues. V was pared by 5 bases and J by 3 bases, with 7 bases of the junction left unmatched. Germline-derived CDR1 and CDR2 are MDHEN and SYDVKM.

The chain has TRBV9 and TRBJ2-5; 9 bases map to TRBD2. Per germline, CDR1 SGDLS and CDR2 YYNGEE. The V and J ends lost 3 bases and 7 bases, in that order; junction bases with no gene match: 7. The CDR3 has 14 amino acids. The CDR3 spells CASSGPGLASTQYF. The CDR3 region has the DNA TGTGCCAGCAGCGGCCCGGGACTAGCATCGACCCAGTACTTC.

This chain uses TRBV15 with TRBJ2-3; perhaps TRBD1 as D (5 bases). The germline V gene encodes CDR1 LNHNV and CDR2 YYDKDF (reference sequence). The V gene lost 0 bases and the J gene lost 6 bases, with 13 bases spanning the gap. CDR3 size: 15 residues. CDR3 loop: CATSREGANRDTQYF. CDR3 nucleotide sequence: TGTGCCACCAGCAGAGAAGGGGCGAATCGGGATACGCAGTATTTT. The full variable domain, with the rest looked up from reference TRBV15 and TRBJ2-3, is DAMVIQNPRYQVTQFGKPVTLSCSQTLNHNVMYWYQQKSSQAPKLLFHYYDKDFNNEADTPDNFQSRRPNTSFCFLDIRSPGLGDTAMYLCATSREGANRDTQYFGPGTRLTVL.

The J gene is TRBJ2-1, the V gene TRBV27; 10 bases align to TRBD2. The trim removed 3 bases at V and 4 bases at J, leaving 6 bases unmatched. The CDR3 has 16 amino acids. Germline loops: CDR1 MNHEY, CDR2 SMNVEV (reference sequence). CDR3 in amino acids: CASSFILAGIYNEQFF. CDR3 DNA: TGTGCCAGCAGTTTCATACTAGCGGGAATTTACAATGAGCAGTTCTTC.

The J gene is TRBJ1-1, the V gene TRBV10-3; D possibly corresponds to TRBD1 (5 bases). There are 14 residues in the CDR3. V was shortened by 6 bases and J by 0 bases, with 11 bases between the two germline ends. Looked up from germline, CDR1 is ENHRY and CDR2 is SYGVKD. The CDR3 spells CAISTGTVNTEAFF. The CDR3 DNA reads as TGTGCCATCAGCACCGGGACGGTGAACACTGAAGCTTTCTTT.

The CDR3 is CASSVKTVYEQYF. As DNA, the CDR3 is TGTGCCAGCAGTGTAAAGACCGTATACGAGCAGTACTTC. The chain recombines TRBV6-1 with TRBJ2-7; D not resolved. CDR3 length equals 13 residues. Germline values: CDR1 MNHNS, CDR2 SASEGT. V was shortened by 4 bases and J by 4 bases, with 11 bases between the two germline ends.

The chain employs TRBV27 and TRBJ2-7; maybe TRBD2 (5 bases). Germline CDR1 is MNHEY and CDR2 is SMNVEV (reference sequence). The CDR3 has 14 amino acids. V shed 0 bases and J shed 4 bases, with 10 bases lying between them. Here the CDR3 reads CASSLSPGDYEQYF. CDR3 bases: TGTGCCAGCAGTTTATCCCCCGGGGATTACGAGCAGTACTTC.

The chain links TRBV4-1 to TRBJ2-7; TRBD2 matches at 8 bases. Germline V gene data show CDR1 as MGHRA and CDR2 as YSYEKL. This CDR3 spans 15 amino acids. J was trimmed by 6 bases and V by 4 bases; bases with no gene match: 11. The CDR3, as DNA: TGCGCCAGCAGCCGCGGCAGCGGGAGTTTTCTCGAGCAGTACTTC. This codes for CASSRGSGSFLEQYF.

The chain combines TRBV6-6 with TRBJ2-7, with TRBD1 as a possible D gene (6 bases). Per the germline V gene, CDR1 is MNHNY and CDR2 is SVGAGI (reference sequence). V shed 10 bases and J shed 0 bases, with 10 bases lying between them. The CDR3 contains 12 residues. The CDR3: CAIQGNSYEQYF. The DNA of the CDR3 is TGTGCCATCCAGGGGAACTCCTACGAGCAGTACTTC.

The rearrangement uses TRBV11-2 and TRBJ1-1; tentative D call: TRBD1 (6 bases). V was trimmed by 2 bases and J by 6 bases, leaving 10 bases between them. The CDR3 covers 13 residues. Per the germline V gene, CDR1 is SGHAT and CDR2 is FQNNGV. Here the CDR3 DNA reads TGTGCCAGCAGCTTATACAGGGACCCTGAAGCTTTCTTT. This encodes CASSLYRDPEAFF.

This sequence joins TRBV7-6 and TRBJ2-2; no firm D call. This CDR3 region has 14 residues. Germline V CDR1 and CDR2: SGHVS, FNYEAQ. Trimming stripped 5 bases from V and 5 bases from J, with 12 bases between. The CDR3 nucleotides read TGTGCCAGCAGCCTCCTGGACCCAACCGGGGAGCTGTTTTTT. It specifies CASSLLDPTGELFF.

The table lists this clone with a count of one. The chain has TRBV28 and TRBJ1-2; TRBD1 matches 7 bases. The CDR3 is made up of 16 amino acids. V lost 6 bases and J lost 1; bases outside the gene matches: 11. The germline gives CDR1 MDHEN, CDR2 SYDVKM. The CDR3 nucleotides read TGTGCCAGCAGATTGACGGGCACAGGGGTTAACTATGGCTACACCTTC. Its protein is CASRLTGTGVNYGYTF.

The chain uses TRBV5-1 and TRBJ2-7, with no clear D. CDR1 and CDR2 from the germline V gene are SGHRS and YFSETQ. The CDR3 contains 14 residues. V dropped 0 bases and J dropped 1 base, with 8 bases sitting between them. The CDR3 protein is CASSLVWGSYEQYF. CDR3 DNA: TGCGCCAGCAGCTTGGTATGGGGTTCCTACGAGCAGTACTTC.

J is TRBJ2-3 and V is TRBV6-1; TRBD1 aligns across 7 bases. V shed 1 base, J shed 11 bases, and the junction held 9 bases outside the gene matches. The length of the CDR3 is 14 residues. Germline loops: CDR1 MNHNS, CDR2 SASEGT. The CDR3 nucleotides are TGTGCCAGCAGTGAAGGACAGGGAAGGAAGGGGCAGTATTTT. Protein product: CASSEGQGRKGQYF.

The chain joins TRBV6-6 to TRBJ2-1; D unclear. V was trimmed by 4 bases and J by 2 bases, leaving 15 bases between them. The CDR3 loop spans 16 amino acids. Germline V lookup: CDR1 MNHNY, CDR2 SVGAGI (reference sequence). The CDR3 DNA sequence: TGTGCCAGCAGTTTCGGGCCCTTAGCTGCCTACAATGAGCAGTTCTTC. Protein product: CASSFGPLAAYNEQFF.

This chain connects TRBV9 to TRBJ2-1; 10 bases map to TRBD2. The CDR3 totals 17 residues. The germline V gene has CDR1 SGDLS and CDR2 YYNGEE. Germline trimming cut 3 bases from V and 1 base from J; bases unmatched to any gene: 7. The CDR3 region is CASSEGTSGVSYNEQFF. In DNA, the CDR3 is TGTGCCAGCAGCGAGGGCACTAGCGGGGTTTCCTACAATGAGCAGTTCTTC.